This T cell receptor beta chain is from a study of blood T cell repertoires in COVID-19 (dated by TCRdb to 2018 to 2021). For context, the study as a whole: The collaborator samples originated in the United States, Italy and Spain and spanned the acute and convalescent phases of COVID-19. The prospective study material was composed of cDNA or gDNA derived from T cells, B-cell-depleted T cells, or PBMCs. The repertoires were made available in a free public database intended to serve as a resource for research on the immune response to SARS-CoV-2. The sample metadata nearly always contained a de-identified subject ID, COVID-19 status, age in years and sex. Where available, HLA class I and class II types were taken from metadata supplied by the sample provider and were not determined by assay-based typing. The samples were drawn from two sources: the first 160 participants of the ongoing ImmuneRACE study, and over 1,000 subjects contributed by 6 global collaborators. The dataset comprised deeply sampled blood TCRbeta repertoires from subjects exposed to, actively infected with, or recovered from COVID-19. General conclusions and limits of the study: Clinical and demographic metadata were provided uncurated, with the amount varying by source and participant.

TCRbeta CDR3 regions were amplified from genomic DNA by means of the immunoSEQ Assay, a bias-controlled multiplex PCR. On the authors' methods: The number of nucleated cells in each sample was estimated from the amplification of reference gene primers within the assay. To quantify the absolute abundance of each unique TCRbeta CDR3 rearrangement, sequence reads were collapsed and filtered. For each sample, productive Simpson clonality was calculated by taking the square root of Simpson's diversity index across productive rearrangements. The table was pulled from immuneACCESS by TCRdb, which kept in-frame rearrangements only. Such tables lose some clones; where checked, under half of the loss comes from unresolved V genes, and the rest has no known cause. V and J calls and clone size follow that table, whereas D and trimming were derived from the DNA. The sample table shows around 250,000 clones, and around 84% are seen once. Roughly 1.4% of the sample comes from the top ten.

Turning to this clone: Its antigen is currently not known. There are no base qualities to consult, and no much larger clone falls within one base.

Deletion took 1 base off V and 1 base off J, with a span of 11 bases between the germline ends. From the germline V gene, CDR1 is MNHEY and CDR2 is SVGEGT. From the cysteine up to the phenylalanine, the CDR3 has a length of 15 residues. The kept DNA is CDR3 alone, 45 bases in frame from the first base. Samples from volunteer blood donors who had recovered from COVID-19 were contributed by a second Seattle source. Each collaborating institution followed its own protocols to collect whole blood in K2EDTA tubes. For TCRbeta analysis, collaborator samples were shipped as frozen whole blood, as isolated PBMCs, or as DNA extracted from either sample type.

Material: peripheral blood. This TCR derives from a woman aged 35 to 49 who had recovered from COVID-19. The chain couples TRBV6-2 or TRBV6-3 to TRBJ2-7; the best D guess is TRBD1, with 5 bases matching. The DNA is TGTGCCAGCAGTTACTGGGGCAGTTCATCCTACGAGCAGTACTTC. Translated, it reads CASSYWGSSSYEQYF.